This entry describes one TCR beta chain. There is no known antigen for this receptor. No base quality values were provided; no much bigger clone lies one nucleotide off. Trimming takes 3 bases off V and 1 base off J; junction bases not matched to a gene: 4. The CDR3, cysteine through phenylalanine, is 15 amino acids long. Here the CDR3 DNA is all that survives: 45 bases in frame from base 1. Via the germline V gene (reference sequence), CDR1 is LNHDA and CDR2 SQIVND. This sample is part of a study of T cell responses to AZD1222 COVID-19 vaccine (dated by TCRdb to about 2021). With regard to the full study: A total of 230 to 250 trial participants underwent TCR sequencing, of whom approximately 210 received two doses of AZD1222 and some 26 received two doses of the MenACWY control vaccine. Trial participants were enrolled by age into subgroups of 18-55, 56-69 and 70-plus years, and around 150, 29 and 61 TCR-sequenced participants, respectively, were included in these subgroups.

What this sample's time point label stands for: about 28 days (+/-7) after the second vaccine dose. Because spike-specific TCR depth and breadth did not differ between the two schedules, AZD1222 recipients who got a second dose at roughly 4 weeks were pooled with those who got a second dose at roughly 12 weeks. Samples from vaccinated people were obtained from the UK trials COV001 and COV002, which included a single-blind randomized controlled phase 2/3 trial of AZD1222 (ChAdOx1 nCoV-19) in healthy adults. Trial participant PBMC samples were collected at day 0 and day 28 after the second dose for TCRbeta chain sequencing. Broad study findings and their caveats: Participants were mostly white British, with more females than males. The authors suggested clonal diversity may have been underestimated. After two AZD1222 doses, both the breadth and the depth of spike-specific TCRs were significantly higher than at day 0 and than in MenACWY recipients. Conclusions about previously exposed vaccinees were limited because only a handful of AZD1222 recipients were SARS-CoV-2 seropositive at baseline. CD4 TCRs associated with the vaccine covered the entire spike protein, and the dominant responses were in regions 160-218 and 743-854. Epitopes outside the regions mutated in the B.1.351 and B.1.1.7 variants were reportedly recognized by nearly half of the unique spike-specific TCRs. In the small 56-69-year group, the increase in depth fell short of significance, most likely because of low power. Because no day 14 peak-response samples were available, repertoires were characterized only after the peak T cell response.

The CDR3 regions of human TCRbeta chains were analyzed by immunosequencing. The authors processed their data as follows. Repertoire TCRs were checked for matches against a reference library of SARS-CoV-2-specific TCRs that had been generated using the MIRA antigen-specificity platform. Breadth meant the fraction of unique TCRs that were SARS-CoV-2-associated, whereas depth meant the fraction of total T cells that were SARS-CoV-2-associated. Using the MIRA data, each spike-specific TCR was mapped to the spike region that the TCR reacts to and placed in a CD4 or CD8 class. Log10-transformed breadth and depth values were compared by one-way ANOVA with Sidak's multiple comparisons tests. Sourced from immuneACCESS, this table was stored by TCRdb with only in-frame sequences that have V and J called. A share of the clones is absent; for the studies checked, an unresolved V gene accounts for under half, and the remainder has no known explanation. V, J and clone size derive from that table, while D and trimming were established from the DNA sequence. This sample has about 110,000 clones in its table, and 70% to 90% of those were observed once. Of the sample, around 4.6% is held by the ten largest clones.

This material consisted of peripheral blood, taken 28 days after the second AZD1222 dose. The sequence links TRBV19 to TRBJ1-1; 8 central bases correspond to TRBD1. The sequence was obtained from an adult who received the AZD1222 COVID-19 vaccine. The CDR3 region reads CASSIGQGENTEAFF. The nucleotides are TGTGCCAGTAGTATCGGACAGGGAGAGAACACTGAAGCTTTCTTT. Supplemented by the reference TRBV19 and TRBJ1-1 proteins around the CDR3, the complete variable domain is DGGITQSPKYLFRKEGQNVTLSCEQNLNHDAMYWYRQDPGQGLRLIYYSQIVNDFQKGDIAEGYSVSREKKESFPLTVTSAQKNPTAFYLCASSIGQGENTEAFFGQGTRLTVV.